This T cell receptor beta chain was observed in a study of beta chain features in type 1 diabetes. Cells sorted by CD45RO/CCR7/CD25/CD127/CD95/CD27 comprised CD4+ naive, central memory, regulatory and stem cell-like memory cells. Every isolated RNA sample was fully reverse transcribed, so sequencing captured expressed TCRB transcripts. Assay used: immunoSEQ multiplex PCR; TCRdb lists only in-frame clones, some missing. The sample shows some 700,000 clones, roughly an eighth of them seen only once. V was pared by 4 bases and J by 0 bases, with 10 bases between. From germline, CDR1 is MRHNA and CDR2 SNTAGT. The CDR3 runs to 15 residues. With regard to this clone: Its antigen remains unidentified.

General study results and limits: Type 1 diabetes patients had moderately but significantly shorter TCRB CDR3s in all four CD4+ subsets. High-TCR-expressing cells could be over-represented by cDNA sequencing. The naive, central memory and Treg TCRB repertoires showed an apparent similarity that was greater among patients than among healthy donors. A pattern of fewer insertions and more deletions at VDJ junctions was seen in type 1 diabetes patients.

This sequence was found in a man between 18 and 35 years old with type 1 diabetes. The chain carries TRBV6-4 and TRBJ2-1; D call uncertain. Sequencing was done on a sample of naive CD4+ T cells from blood. Here the CDR3 reads CASSATISSYNEQFF. DNA for the CDR3: TGTGCCAGCAGTGCAACAATAAGCTCCTACAATGAGCAGTTCTTC.